These 20 T cell receptor beta chains were sequenced from one sample in a study of blood T cell repertoires in COVID-19. Profiling relied on immunoSEQ multiplex PCR, and the TCRdb table lists in-frame clones only, not all of them. The data show about 140,000 clones, about 86% seen once. The sequencing sample was made of peripheral blood. The receptor source for this set is an older woman with acute or convalescent COVID-19.

V is TRBV7-2 and J is TRBJ2-2; TRBD2 is a possible D gene (6 bases). Trimming took off 0 bases at V and 7 bases at J, with 12 bases between the two ends. This CDR3 has 15 amino acids. Germline CDR1 is SGHTA and CDR2 is FQGNSA. The CDR3 DNA reads as TGTGCCAGCAGCTTAGCTCTAGGGAGGCGCGGGGAGCTGTTTTTT. Residues: CASSLALGRRGELFF.

The gene calls are TRBV11-2 and TRBJ2-1; 9 bases match TRBD2. Germline CDR1 reads SGHAT; CDR2 reads FQNNGV. CDR3 length equals 16 residues. Trimming removed 3 bases from V and 7 bases from J; junction bases left unmatched: 10. The DNA of the CDR3 is TGTGCCAGCAGCTTTGGTACTAGCGGGCCATTTAATGAGCAGTTCTTC. Amino acids: CASSFGTSGPFNEQFF. Looking up the rest from reference TRBV11-2 and TRBJ2-1 gives the full variable domain: EAGVAQSPRYKIIEKRQSVAFWCNPISGHATLYWYQQILGQGPKLLIQFQNNGVVDDSQLPKDRFSAERLKGVDSTLKIQPAKLEDSAVYLCASSFGTSGPFNEQFFGPGTRLTVL.

The gene calls are TRBV29-1 and TRBJ2-6, with D unclear. CDR1 SQVTM and CDR2 ANQGSEA come from the germline V gene. The CDR3 contains 15 residues. Trimming took 3 bases from V and 1 from J, leaving 10 bases between them. The CDR3 sequence: CSVDQSGSGANVLTF. The CDR3 DNA reads as TGCAGCGTTGATCAGTCCGGGTCTGGGGCCAACGTCCTGACTTTC.

The V call is TRBV28, the J call TRBJ2-1, with TRBD1 matching over 7 bases. V gave up 3 bases and J gave up 10 bases; unmatched junction bases: 3. This CDR3 has 12 amino acids. From germline, CDR1 is MDHEN and CDR2 SYDVKM. CDR3: CASSLTTGEQFF. The CDR3 DNA follows: TGTGCCAGCAGTTTGACGACAGGGGAGCAGTTCTTC. Combining the CDR3 with reference TRBV28 and TRBJ2-1 gives the whole variable domain DVKVTQSSRYLVKRTGEKVFLECVQDMDHENMFWYRQDPGLGLRLIYFSYDVKMKEKGDIPEGYSVSREKKERFSLILESASTNQTSMYLCASSLTTGEQFFGPGTRLTVL.

The chain links TRBV19 to TRBJ2-1, with a tentative D call TRBD1 (6 bases). The germline V gene encodes CDR1 LNHDA and CDR2 SQIVND (reference sequence). The CDR3 has 14 residues. V shed 6 bases and J shed 9 bases, with 18 bases lying between them. CDR3 loop: CASSTQGHGVEQFF. The DNA of the CDR3 is TGTGCCAGTAGCACACAGGGCCACGGGGTTGAGCAGTTCTTC.

The V call is TRBV6-1, the J call TRBJ1-1; 8 bases are a match to TRBD1. This CDR3 region has 15 residues. Germline CDR1 MNHNS, CDR2 SASEGT. The ends lost 1 base at V and 1 base at J; junction bases unmatched: 2. The CDR3 spells CASSEGQGWNTEAFF. The CDR3 DNA reads TGTGCCAGCAGTGAAGGACAGGGGTGGAACACTGAAGCTTTCTTT.

This clone was counted only a few times. The chain recombines TRBV6-5 with TRBJ1-3, with unresolved D. This CDR3 is built from 14 residues. Trimming took 0 bases from V and 1 from J, leaving 4 bases between them. CDR1 MNHEY and CDR2 SVGAGI come from the germline V gene. The CDR3 coding sequence is TGTGCCAGCAGTTACTCGCGGTCTGGAAACACCATATATTTT. Translation gives CASSYSRSGNTIYF.

The chain has TRBV19 and TRBJ2-7; TRBD1 matches at 11 bases. The CDR3 sequence is 12 residues long. After removal of 9 bases from V and 5 bases from J, the junction contained 3 bases not matched to a gene. The V gene's germline CDR1 is LNHDA and CDR2 SQIVND (reference sequence). The chain's CDR3 is CASGQGAHEQYF. The DNA for the CDR3 is TGTGCCAGCGGACAGGGGGCCCACGAGCAGTACTTC.

This sequence joins TRBV4-3 and TRBJ2-1; 11 bases are a match to TRBD2. Germline values: CDR1 LGHNA, CDR2 YSLEER. The CDR3 is 15 residues long. V dropped 4 bases and J dropped 4; count of bases not matched to a gene: 3. The CDR3 sequence: CASSRTSGGYNEQFF. CDR3 bases: TGCGCCAGCAGCCGAACTAGCGGGGGTTACAATGAGCAGTTCTTC.

The rearrangement links TRBV12-3 or TRBV12-4 to TRBJ1-2, with a possible D match to TRBD1 (6 bases). Trimming stripped 5 bases from V and 4 bases from J, with 11 bases between. The CDR3 is made up of 13 amino acids. DNA of the CDR3: TGTGCCAGCAGTGCCCAGGGGCCCTATGGCTACACCTTC. Translation gives CASSAQGPYGYTF.

The genes are TRBV6-2 or TRBV6-3 and TRBJ1-1, with D perhaps matching TRBD1 (6 bases). The CDR3 spans 15 residues. CDR1 MNHEY and CDR2 SVGEGT come from the germline V gene. The V end was cut by 0 bases, the J end by 5 bases, with 13 bases between. CDR3 DNA: TGTGCCAGCAGTTACTCTGCGGGGGGCATGACTGAAGCTTTCTTT. It translates to CASSYSAGGMTEAFF.

The rearrangement joins TRBV11-3 to TRBJ2-1; tentatively, D is TRBD1 (5 bases). The V and J ends lost 5 bases and 1 base respectively, with 18 bases between them. CDR1 is SGHNT, CDR2 YENEEA, per germline. The CDR3 has 17 amino acids. The CDR3 DNA reads TGTGCCAGCAGCACCCGTACAGGAGTCGGTTCCTACAATGAGCAGTTCTTC. Its translation: CASSTRTGVGSYNEQFF.

The chain employs TRBV15 and TRBJ2-7, with 7 nucleotides matching TRBD1. V shed 0 bases, J shed 0 bases, and the junction held 11 bases outside the gene matches. The CDR3 consists of 18 residues. Germline CDR1 and CDR2: LNHNV and YYDKDF (reference sequence). CDR3 DNA: TGTGCCACCAGCAGAGATAAGACGCGACAGGGTCCCTCCTACGAGCAGTACTTC. Its translation: CATSRDKTRQGPSYEQYF.

V usage is TRBV3-1 (or the pseudogene TRBV3-2) and J usage is TRBJ2-7; 11 positions match TRBD1. CDR1 and CDR2 (germline): LGHDT, YNNKEL (reference sequence). V was pared by 3 bases and J by 3 bases, with 4 bases of the junction left unmatched. The CDR3 loop spans 15 amino acids. The CDR3 sequence is CASSHRGTGGYEQYF. DNA of the CDR3: TGTGCCAGCAGCCACCGAGGGACAGGGGGCTACGAGCAGTACTTC.

The rearrangement joins TRBV11-2 to TRBJ2-3; 11 nucleotides match TRBD2. V trimming: 4 bases; J trimming: 2 bases; junction bases outside the gene matches: 5. The CDR3 is 16 residues long. Germline V gene sequence: CDR1 SGHAT, CDR2 FQNNGV. The DNA of the CDR3 is TGTGCCAGCAGCTCCGTAGCGGGGGGGCTCACAGATACGCAGTATTTT. The encoded protein is CASSSVAGGLTDTQYF.

A note on this clone: The same CDR3 arises from other DNA sequences in this sample as well. The chain's CDR3 is CSASRGNEQFF. CDR3 nucleotide sequence: TGCAGTGCTAGCAGGGGCAATGAGCAGTTCTTC. The chain couples TRBV20-1 to TRBJ2-1; D may be TRBD1 (6 bases). Germline assignment: CDR1 DFQATT and CDR2 SNEGSKA (reference sequence). This CDR3 spans 11 amino acids. V lost 3 bases and J lost 6, with 6 bases in between.

CDR3 residues: CASSQGAGAYEQYF. The CDR3 nucleotides are TGCGCCAGCAGCCAAGGGGCAGGGGCCTACGAGCAGTACTTC. The gene calls are TRBV4-3 and TRBJ2-7, with D perhaps TRBD1 (6 bases). CDR3 size: 14 residues. CDR1 and CDR2 from the germline V gene are LGHNA and YSLEER. Trimming removed 1 base at V and 2 bases at J, with 9 bases between.

The chain employs TRBV5-5 and TRBJ2-2; 8 bases align to TRBD2. The CDR3 runs to 16 residues. J lost 6 bases, V lost 1 base, and 8 bases had no gene match. Germline loops: CDR1 SGHKS, CDR2 YYEKEE (reference sequence). This chain's CDR3 is CASSLSAGGRAGELFF. The CDR3 nucleotides read TGTGCCAGCAGCTTGTCTGCGGGGGGCAGGGCCGGGGAGCTGTTTTTT.

The chain employs TRBV27 and TRBJ1-5; no firm D call. Per germline, CDR1 MNHEY and CDR2 SMNVEV (reference sequence). CDR3 length: 13 residues. Trimming took off 4 bases at V and 0 bases at J, with 4 bases between the two ends. DNA for the CDR3: TGTGCCAGCAGTTCTAATAGCAATCAGCCCCAGCATTTT. Translation gives CASSSNSNQPQHF.

This clone was found once. The chain recombines TRBV2 with TRBJ1-6; no reliable D call. Looked up from germline, CDR1 is SNHLY and CDR2 is FYNNEI. With 3 bases removed from V and 10 bases from J, the gap between germline ends came to 16 bases. This CDR3 region has 15 residues. Here the CDR3 DNA reads TGTGCCAGCAGTGAGGCCGGCAGTTCTAGGTCACCCCTCCACTTT. It encodes CASSEAGSSRSPLHF.